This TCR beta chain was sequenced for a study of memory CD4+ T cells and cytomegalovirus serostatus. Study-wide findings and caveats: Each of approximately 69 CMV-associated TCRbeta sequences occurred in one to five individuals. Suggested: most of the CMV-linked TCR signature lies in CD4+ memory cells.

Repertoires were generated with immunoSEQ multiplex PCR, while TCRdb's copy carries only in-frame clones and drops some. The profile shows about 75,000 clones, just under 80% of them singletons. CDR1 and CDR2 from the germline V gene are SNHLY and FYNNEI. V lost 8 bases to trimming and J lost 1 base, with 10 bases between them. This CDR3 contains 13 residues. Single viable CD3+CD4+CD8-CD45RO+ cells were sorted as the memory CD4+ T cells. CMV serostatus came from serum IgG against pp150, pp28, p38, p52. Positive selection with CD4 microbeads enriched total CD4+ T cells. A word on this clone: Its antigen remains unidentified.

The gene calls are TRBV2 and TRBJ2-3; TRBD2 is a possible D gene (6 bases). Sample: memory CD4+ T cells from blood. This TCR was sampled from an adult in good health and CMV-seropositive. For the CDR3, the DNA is TGTGCCAGCCGCTGGGGGGGCACAGATACGCAGTATTTT. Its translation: CASRWGGTDTQYF. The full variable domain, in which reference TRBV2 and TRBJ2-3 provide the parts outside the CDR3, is EPEVTQTPSHQVTQMGQEVILRCVPISNHLYFYWYRQILGQKVEFLVSFYNNEISEKSEIFDDQFSVERPDGSNFTLKIRSTKLEDSAMYFCASRWGGTDTQYFGPGTRLTVL.